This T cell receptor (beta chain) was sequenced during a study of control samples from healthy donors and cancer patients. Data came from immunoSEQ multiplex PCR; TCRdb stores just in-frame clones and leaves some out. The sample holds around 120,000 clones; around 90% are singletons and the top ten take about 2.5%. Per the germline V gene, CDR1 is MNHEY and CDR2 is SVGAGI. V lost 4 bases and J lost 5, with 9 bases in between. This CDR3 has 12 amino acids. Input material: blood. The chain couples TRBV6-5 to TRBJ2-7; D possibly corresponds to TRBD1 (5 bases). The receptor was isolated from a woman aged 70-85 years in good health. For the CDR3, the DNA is TGTGCCAGCAGTTCAGGGCCCCACGAGCAGTACTTC. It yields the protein CASSSGPHEQYF.